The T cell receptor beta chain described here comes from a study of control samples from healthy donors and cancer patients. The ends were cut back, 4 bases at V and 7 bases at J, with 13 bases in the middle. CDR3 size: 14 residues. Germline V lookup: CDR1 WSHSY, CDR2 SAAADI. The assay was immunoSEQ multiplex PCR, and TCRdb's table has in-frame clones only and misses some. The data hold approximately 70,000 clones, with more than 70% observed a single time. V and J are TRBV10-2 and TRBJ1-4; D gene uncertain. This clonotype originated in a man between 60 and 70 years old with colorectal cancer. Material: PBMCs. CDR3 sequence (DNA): TGCGCCAGCAGTGGCTCTCCCCGGGGTGAAAAACTGTTTTTT. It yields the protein CASSGSPRGEKLFF.